This T cell receptor (beta chain) was documented in a study of cytomegalovirus exposure and HLA in healthy donors. Sequencing was performed with immunoSEQ multiplex PCR; in TCRdb, only in-frame clones are kept and a portion is missing. Among 120,000 or so clones listed, approximately 90% were seen once. CDR1 is MNHEY, CDR2 SMNVEV, per germline (reference sequence). The V gene end was trimmed by 4 bases and the J gene end by 7 bases; junction bases not matched to a gene: 3. The CDR3 totals 13 residues. This sequence was found in a man between 18 and 29 years old in good health and CMV-seropositive. Material: PBMCs. J is TRBJ2-7 and V is TRBV27; TRBD1 matches 11 bases. DNA of the CDR3: TGTGCCAGCAGTTCGGGGACAGGGGGTGAGCAGTACTTC. Translating gives CASSSGTGGEQYF.